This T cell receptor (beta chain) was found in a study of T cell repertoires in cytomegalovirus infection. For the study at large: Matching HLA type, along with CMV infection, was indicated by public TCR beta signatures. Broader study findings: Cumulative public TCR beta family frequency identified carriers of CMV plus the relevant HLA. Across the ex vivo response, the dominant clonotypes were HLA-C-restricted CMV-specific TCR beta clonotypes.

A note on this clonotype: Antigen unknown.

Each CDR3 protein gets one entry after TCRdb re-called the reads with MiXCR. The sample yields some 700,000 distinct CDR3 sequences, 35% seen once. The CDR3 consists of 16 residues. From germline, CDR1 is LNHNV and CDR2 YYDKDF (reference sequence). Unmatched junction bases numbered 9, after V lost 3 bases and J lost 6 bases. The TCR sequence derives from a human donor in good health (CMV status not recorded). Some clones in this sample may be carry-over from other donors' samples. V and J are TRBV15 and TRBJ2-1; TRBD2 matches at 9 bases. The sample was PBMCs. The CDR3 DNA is TGTGCCACCAGCAGCGGCGGGAGGGCCGGTGGCAATGAGCAGTTCTTC. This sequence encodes CATSSGGRAGGNEQFF.